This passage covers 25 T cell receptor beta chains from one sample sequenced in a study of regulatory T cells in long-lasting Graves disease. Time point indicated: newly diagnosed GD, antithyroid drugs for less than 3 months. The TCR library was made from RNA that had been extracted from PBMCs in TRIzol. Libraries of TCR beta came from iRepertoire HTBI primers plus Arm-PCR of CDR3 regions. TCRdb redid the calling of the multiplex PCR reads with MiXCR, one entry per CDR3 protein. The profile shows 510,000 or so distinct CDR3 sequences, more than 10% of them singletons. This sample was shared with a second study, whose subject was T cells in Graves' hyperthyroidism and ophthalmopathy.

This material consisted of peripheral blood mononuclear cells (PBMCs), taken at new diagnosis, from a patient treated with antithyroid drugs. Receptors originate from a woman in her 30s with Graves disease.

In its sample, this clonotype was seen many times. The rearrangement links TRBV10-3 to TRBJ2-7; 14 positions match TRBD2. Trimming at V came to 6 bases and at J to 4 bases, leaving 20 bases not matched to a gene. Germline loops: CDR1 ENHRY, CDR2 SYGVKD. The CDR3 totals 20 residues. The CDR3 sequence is CAISAIPGATSGRARYEQYF. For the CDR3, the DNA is TGTGCCATCAGCGCAATCCCAGGGGCGACTAGCGGGAGGGCCAGGTACGAGCAGTACTTC.

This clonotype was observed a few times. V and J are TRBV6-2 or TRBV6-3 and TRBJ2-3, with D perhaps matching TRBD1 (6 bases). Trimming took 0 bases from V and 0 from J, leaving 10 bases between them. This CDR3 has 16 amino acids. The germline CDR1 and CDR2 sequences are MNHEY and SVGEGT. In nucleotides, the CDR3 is TGTGCCAGCAGTTACTCGGGGGCAGCTAGCACAGATACGCAGTATTTT. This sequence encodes CASSYSGAASTDTQYF.

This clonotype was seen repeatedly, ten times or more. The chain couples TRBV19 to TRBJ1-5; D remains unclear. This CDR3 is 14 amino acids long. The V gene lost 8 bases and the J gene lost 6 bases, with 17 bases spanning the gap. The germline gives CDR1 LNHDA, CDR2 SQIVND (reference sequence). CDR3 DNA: TGTGCCAGTTTTCCCCCCCCGGTGGGTCAGCCCCAGCATTTT. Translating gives CASFPPPVGQPQHF. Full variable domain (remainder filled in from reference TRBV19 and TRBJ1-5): DGGITQSPKYLFRKEGQNVTLSCEQNLNHDAMYWYRQDPGQGLRLIYYSQIVNDFQKGDIAEGYSVSREKKESFPLTVTSAQKNPTAFYLCASFPPPVGQPQHFGDGTRLSIL.

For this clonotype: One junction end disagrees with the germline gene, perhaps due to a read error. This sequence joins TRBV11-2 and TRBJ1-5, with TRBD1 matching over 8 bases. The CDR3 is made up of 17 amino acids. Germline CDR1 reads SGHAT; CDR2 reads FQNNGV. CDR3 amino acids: CASGLGGSVDRDQPQHF. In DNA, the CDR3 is TGTGCCAGCGGCTTAGGGGGCTCTGTGGACAGGGATCAGCCCCAGCATTTT.

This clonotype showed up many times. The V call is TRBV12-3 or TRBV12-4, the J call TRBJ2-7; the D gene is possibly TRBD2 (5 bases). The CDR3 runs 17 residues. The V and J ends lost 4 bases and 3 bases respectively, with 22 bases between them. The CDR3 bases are TGTGCCAGCAGTTCCAAGAGGGCCGCAAATCCTAGCTACGAGCAGTACTTC. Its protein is CASSSKRAANPSYEQYF.

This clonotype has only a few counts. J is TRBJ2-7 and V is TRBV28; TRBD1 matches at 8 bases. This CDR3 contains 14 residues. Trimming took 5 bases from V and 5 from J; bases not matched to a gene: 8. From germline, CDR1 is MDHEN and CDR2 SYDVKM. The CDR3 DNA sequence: TGTGCCAGCAGTAGTGGACAGGGTTTCGACGAGCAGTACTTC. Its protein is CASSSGQGFDEQYF.

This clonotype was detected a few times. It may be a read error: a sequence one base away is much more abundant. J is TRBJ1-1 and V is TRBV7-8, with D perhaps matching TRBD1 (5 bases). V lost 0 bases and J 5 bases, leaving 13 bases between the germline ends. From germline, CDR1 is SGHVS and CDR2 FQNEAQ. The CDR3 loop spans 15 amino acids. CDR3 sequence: CASSLAQGVGTEAFF. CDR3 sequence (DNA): TGTGCCAGCAGCTTAGCGCAGGGAGTAGGAACTGAAGCTTTCTTT. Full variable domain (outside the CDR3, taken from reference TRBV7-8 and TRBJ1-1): GAGVSQSPRYKVAKRGQDVALRCDPISGHVSLFWYQQALGQGPEFLTYFQNEAQLDKSGLPSDRFFAERPEGSVSTLKIQRTQQEDSAVYLCASSLAQGVGTEAFFGQGTRLTVV.

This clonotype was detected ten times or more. CDR3 nucleotides: TGTGCCAGCAGTTACTCGCCTGACTCTGTCCGGGTCCTCTATGGCTACACCTTC. Protein product: CASSYSPDSVRVLYGYTF. The V gene is TRBV6-5, the J gene TRBJ1-2; D is unresolved. Trimming shortened V by 0 bases and J by 4 bases, and 21 bases separated the two germline ends. The V gene's germline CDR1 is MNHEY and CDR2 SVGAGI. The CDR3 covers 18 residues.

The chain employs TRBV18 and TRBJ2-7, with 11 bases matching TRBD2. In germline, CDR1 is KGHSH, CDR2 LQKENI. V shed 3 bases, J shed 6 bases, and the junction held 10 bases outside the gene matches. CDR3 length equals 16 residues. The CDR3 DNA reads TGTGCCAGCTCACCCCCGCGGCTAGCGGGAGGCAGCGAGCAGTACTTC. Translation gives CASSPPRLAGGSEQYF. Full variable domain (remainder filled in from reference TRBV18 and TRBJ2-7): NAGVMQNPRHLVRRRGQEARLRCSPMKGHSHVYWYRQLPEEGLKFMVYLQKENIIDESGMPKERFSAEFPKEGPSILRIQQVVRGDSAAYFCASSPPRLAGGSEQYFGPGTRLTVT.

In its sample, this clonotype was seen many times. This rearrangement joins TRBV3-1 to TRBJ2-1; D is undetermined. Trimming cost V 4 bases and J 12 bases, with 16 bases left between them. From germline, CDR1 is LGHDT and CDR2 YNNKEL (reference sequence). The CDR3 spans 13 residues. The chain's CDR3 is CASSRSPEELQFF. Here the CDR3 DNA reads TGTGCCAGCAGCCGCTCCCCCGAGGAGCTGCAGTTCTTC.

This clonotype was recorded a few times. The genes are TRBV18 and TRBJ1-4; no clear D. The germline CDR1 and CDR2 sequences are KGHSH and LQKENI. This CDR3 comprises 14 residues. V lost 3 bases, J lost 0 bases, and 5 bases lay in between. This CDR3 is CASSPLATNEKLFF. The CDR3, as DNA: TGTGCCAGCTCACCTCTTGCAACTAATGAAAAACTGTTTTTT.

CDR3 DNA sequence: TGTGCCAGCAGCGACAGAAATGCCGGGGAGCTGTTTTTT. Translation: CASSDRNAGELFF. The J gene is TRBJ2-2, the V gene TRBV6-1; the D gene is possibly TRBD1 (5 bases). V lost 6 bases to trimming and J lost 6 bases, with 11 bases between them. The CDR3 extends over 13 amino acids. Per germline, CDR1 MNHNS and CDR2 SASEGT.

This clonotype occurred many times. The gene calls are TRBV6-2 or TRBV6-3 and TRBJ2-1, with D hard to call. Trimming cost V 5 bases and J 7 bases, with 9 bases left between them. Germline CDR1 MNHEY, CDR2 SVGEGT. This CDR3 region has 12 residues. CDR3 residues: CASSLPPNEQFF. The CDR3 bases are TGTGCCAGCAGTCTACCCCCGAATGAGCAGTTCTTC.

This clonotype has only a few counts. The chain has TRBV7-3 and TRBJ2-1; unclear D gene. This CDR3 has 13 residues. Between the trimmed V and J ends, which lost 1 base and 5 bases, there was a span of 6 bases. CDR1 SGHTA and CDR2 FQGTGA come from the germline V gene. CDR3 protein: CASSLNFNNEQFF. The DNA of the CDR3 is TGTGCCAGCAGCTTAAATTTTAACAATGAGCAGTTCTTC.

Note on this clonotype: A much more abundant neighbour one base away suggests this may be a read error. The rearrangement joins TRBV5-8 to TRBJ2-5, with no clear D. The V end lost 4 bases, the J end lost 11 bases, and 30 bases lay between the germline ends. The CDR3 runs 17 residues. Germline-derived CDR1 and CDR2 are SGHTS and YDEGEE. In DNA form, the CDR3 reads TGTGCCAGCAGCCGGGCCCTCCTCTTTGACTCCTACAATGAGCAGTACTTC. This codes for CASSRALLFDSYNEQYF. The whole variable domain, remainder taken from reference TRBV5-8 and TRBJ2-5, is EAGVTQSPTHLIKTRGQQATLRCSPISGHTSVYWYQQALGLGLQFLLWYDEGEERNRGNFPPRFSGRQFPNYSSELNVNALELEDSALYLCASSRALLFDSYNEQYFGPGTRLLVL.

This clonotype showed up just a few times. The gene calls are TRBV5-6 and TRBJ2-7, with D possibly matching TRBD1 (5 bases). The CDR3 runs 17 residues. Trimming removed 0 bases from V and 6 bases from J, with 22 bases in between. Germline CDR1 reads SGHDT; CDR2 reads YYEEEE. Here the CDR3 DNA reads TGTGCCAGCAGCTTGGACCCAAGGTGGGGCAGGGCGGCCGAGCAGTACTTC. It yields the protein CASSLDPRWGRAAEQYF.

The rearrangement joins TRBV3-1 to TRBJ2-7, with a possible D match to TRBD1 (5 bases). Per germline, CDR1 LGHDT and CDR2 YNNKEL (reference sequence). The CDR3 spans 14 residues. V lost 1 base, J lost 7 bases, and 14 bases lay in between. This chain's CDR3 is CASSQGQGLREQYF. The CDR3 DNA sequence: TGTGCCAGCAGCCAAGGGCAGGGTTTGAGAGAGCAGTACTTC.

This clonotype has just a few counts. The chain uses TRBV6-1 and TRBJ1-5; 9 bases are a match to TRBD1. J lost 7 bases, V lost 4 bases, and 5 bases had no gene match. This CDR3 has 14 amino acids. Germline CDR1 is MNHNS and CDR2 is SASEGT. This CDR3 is CASSAGQGLQPQHF. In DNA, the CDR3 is TGTGCCAGCAGTGCGGGACAGGGACTACAGCCCCAGCATTTT.

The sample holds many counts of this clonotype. As DNA, the CDR3 is TGCAGTGCAGAGGGTGTGCGCACAGATACGCAGTATTTT. This codes for CSAEGVRTDTQYF. This chain connects TRBV20-1 to TRBJ2-3; possibly TRBD2 for D (5 bases). CDR3 size: 13 residues. V was cut by 6 bases and J by 1 base, with 11 bases left in between. The germline gives CDR1 DFQATT, CDR2 SNEGSKA (reference sequence).

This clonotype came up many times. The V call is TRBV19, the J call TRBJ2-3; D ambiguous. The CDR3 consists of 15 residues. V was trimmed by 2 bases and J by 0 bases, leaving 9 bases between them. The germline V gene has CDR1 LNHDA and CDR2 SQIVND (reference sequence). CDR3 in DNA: TGTGCCAGTAGTATATCCCCAGATAGCACAGATACGCAGTATTTT. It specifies CASSISPDSTDTQYF.

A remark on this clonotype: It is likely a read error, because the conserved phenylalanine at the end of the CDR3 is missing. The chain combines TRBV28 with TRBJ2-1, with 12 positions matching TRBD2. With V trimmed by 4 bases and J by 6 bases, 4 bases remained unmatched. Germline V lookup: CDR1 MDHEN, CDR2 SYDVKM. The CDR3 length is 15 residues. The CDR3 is CASSSSGREINEQFL. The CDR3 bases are TGTGCCAGCAGTTCTAGCGGGAGGGAAATCAATGAGCAGTTCCTC.

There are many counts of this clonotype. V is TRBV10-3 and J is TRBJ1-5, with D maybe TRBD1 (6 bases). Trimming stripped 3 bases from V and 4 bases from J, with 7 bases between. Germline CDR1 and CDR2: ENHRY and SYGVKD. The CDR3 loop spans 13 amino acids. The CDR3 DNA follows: TGTGCCATCAGTGACAGGGGAAATCAGCCCCAGCATTTT. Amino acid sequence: CAISDRGNQPQHF.

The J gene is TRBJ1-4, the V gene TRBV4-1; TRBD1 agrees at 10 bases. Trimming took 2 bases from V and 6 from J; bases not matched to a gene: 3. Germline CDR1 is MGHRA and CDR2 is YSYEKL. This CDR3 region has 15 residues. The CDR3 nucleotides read TGCGCCAGCAGCCAAAGGGACAGGGGAGATGAAAAACTGTTTTTT. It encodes CASSQRDRGDEKLFF.

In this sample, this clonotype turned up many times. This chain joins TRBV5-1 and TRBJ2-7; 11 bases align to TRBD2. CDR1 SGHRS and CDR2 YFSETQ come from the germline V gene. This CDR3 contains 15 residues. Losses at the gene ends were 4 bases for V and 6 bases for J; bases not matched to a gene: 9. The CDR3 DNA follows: TGCGCCAGCAGCCCCCAACTAGCGGGAGACGGCGAGCAGTACTTC. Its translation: CASSPQLAGDGEQYF.

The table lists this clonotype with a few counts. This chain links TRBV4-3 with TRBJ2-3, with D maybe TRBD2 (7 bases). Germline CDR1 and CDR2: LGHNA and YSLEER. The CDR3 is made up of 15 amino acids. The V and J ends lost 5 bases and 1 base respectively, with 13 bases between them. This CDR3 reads CASSFGGAGTDTQYF. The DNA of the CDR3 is TGCGCCAGCAGCTTTGGGGGGGCTGGCACAGATACGCAGTATTTT.